This T cell receptor beta chain emerged from a study of CD8 T cells in ankylosing spondylitis. Study-level results: Several of the motif variants were reported before in synovial fluid and blood from reactive arthritis.

This CDR3 is built from 14 residues. Germline loops: CDR1 SGDLS, CDR2 YYNGEE. Trimming pared 4 bases from V and 6 bases from J, leaving 15 bases between. TCRdb re-called the 5' RACE reads through MiXCR, storing one row per CDR3 protein. The sample shows about 42,000 distinct CDR3 sequences, 3% to 4.5% of them seen only once. This clonotype has at least ten counts. Its cognate antigen is unknown. The sample comprised blood, either unsorted or a sorted T cell fraction (not recorded which). V usage is TRBV9 and J usage is TRBJ2-3; tentative D call: TRBD2 (6 bases). The receptor comes from a female donor with ankylosing spondylitis or in good health (not recorded which). The CDR3 DNA reads TGTGCCAGCAGCCCGACCCCCGGGGGTGATACGCAGTATTTT. This codes for CASSPTPGGDTQYF.